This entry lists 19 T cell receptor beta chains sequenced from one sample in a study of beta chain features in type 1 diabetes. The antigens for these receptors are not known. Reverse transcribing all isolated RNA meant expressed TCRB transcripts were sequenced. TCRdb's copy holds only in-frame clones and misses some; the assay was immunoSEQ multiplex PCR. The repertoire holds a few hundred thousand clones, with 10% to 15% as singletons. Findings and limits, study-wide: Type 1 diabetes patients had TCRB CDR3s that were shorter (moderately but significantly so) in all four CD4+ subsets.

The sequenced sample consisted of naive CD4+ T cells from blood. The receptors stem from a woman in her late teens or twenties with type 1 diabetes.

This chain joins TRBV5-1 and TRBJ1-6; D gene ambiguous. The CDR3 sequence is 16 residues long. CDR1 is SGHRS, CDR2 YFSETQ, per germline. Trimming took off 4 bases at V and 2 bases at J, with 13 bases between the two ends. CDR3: CASSTSGGTYNSPLHF. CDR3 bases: TGCGCCAGCAGCACCTCAGGTGGTACCTATAATTCACCCCTCCACTTT. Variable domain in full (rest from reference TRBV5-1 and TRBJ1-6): KAGVTQTPRYLIKTRGQQVTLSCSPISGHRSVSWYQQTPGQGLQFLFEYFSETQRNKGNFPGRFSGRQFSNSRSEMNVSTLELGDSALYLCASSTSGGTYNSPLHFGNGTRLTVT.

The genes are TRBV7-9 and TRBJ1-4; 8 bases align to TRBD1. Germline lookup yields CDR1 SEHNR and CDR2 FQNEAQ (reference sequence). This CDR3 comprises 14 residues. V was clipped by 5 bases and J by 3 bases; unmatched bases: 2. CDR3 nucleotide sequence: TGTGCCAGCAGCCGGACAGGGCCTAATGAAAAACTGTTTTTT. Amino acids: CASSRTGPNEKLFF. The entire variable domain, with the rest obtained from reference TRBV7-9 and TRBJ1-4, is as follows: DTGVSQNPRHKITKRGQNVTFRCDPISEHNRLYWYRQTLGQGPEFLTYFQNEAQLEKSRLLSDRFSAERPKGSFSTLEIQRTEQGDSAMYLCASSRTGPNEKLFFGSGTQLSVL.

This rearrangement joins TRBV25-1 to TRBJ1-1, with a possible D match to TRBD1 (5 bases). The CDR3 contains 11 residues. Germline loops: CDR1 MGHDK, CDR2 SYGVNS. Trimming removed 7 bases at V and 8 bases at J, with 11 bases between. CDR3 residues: CASIGAREAFF. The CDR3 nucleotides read TGTGCCAGCATAGGGGCCAGGGAAGCTTTCTTT.

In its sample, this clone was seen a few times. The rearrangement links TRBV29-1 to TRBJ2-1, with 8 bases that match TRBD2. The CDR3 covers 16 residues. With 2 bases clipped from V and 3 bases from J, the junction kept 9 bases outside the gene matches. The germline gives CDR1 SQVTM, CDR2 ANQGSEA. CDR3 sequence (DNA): TGCAGCGTTGAAAGGTTAGCCGGGGGGGGCTACAATGAGCAGTTCTTC. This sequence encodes CSVERLAGGGYNEQFF.

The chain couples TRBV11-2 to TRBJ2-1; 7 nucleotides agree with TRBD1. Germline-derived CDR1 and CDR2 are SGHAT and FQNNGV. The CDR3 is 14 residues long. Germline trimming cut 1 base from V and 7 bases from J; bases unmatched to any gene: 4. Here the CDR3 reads CASSLVQGMNEQFF. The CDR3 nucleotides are TGTGCCAGCAGCTTAGTACAGGGGATGAATGAGCAGTTCTTC.

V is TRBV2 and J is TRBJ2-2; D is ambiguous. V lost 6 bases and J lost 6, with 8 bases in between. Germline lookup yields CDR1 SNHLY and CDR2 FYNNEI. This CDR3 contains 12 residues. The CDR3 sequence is CASRRIAGELFF. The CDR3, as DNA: TGTGCCAGCAGAAGAATAGCCGGGGAGCTGTTTTTT.

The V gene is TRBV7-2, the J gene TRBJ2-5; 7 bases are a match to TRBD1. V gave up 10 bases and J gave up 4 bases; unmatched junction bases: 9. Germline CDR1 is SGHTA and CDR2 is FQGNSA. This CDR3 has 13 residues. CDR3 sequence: CANGVPGGETQYF. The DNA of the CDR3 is TGTGCCAACGGTGTGCCAGGGGGAGAGACCCAGTACTTC.

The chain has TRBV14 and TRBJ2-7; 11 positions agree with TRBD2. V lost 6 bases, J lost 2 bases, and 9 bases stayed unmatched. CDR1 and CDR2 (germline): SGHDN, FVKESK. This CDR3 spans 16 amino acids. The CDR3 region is CASSPRLAGRTYEQYF. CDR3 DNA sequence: TGTGCCAGCAGTCCTCGACTAGCGGGGAGGACCTACGAGCAGTACTTC.

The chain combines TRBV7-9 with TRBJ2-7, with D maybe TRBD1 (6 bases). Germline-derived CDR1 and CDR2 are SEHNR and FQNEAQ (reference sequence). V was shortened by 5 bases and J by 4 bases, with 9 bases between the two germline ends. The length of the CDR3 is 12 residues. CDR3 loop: CASSAGEYEQYF. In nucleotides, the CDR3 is TGTGCCAGCAGCGCAGGGGAATACGAGCAGTACTTC.

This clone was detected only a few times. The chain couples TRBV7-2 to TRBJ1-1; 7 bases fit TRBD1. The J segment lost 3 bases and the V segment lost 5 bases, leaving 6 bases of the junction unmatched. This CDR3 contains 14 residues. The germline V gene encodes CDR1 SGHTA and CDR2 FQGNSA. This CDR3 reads CASSKDRRYTEAFF. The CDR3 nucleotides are TGTGCCAGCAGCAAGGACAGGAGGTACACTGAAGCTTTCTTT.

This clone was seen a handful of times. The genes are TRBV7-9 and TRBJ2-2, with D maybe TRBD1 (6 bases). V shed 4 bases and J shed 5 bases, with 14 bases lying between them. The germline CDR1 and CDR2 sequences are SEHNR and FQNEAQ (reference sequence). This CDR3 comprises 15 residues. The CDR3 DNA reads TGTGCCAGCAGCTCCCAGGGGCTGGTGACCGGGGAGCTGTTTTTT. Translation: CASSSQGLVTGELFF.

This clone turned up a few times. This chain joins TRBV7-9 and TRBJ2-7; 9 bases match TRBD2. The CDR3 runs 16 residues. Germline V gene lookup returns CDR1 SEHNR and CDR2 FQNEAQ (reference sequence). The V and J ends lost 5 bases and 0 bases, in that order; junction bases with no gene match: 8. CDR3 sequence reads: CASSVSLAGVSYEQYF. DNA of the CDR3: TGTGCCAGCAGCGTCAGCTTAGCGGGAGTCTCCTACGAGCAGTACTTC.

The CDR3 spells CSVGGTGGYGDNEQFF. The DNA of the CDR3 is TGCAGCGTTGGCGGGACAGGGGGCTATGGGGACAATGAGCAGTTCTTC. This chain uses TRBV29-1 with TRBJ2-1; 12 bases match TRBD1. The CDR3 spans 16 residues. J was trimmed by 5 bases and V by 4 bases; bases with no gene match: 9. Germline CDR1 SQVTM, CDR2 ANQGSEA.

CDR3 sequence (DNA): TGTGCCAGCAGTTACTCTTACGGGGGGGTCACAGATACGCAGTATTTT. Its translation is CASSYSYGGVTDTQYF. The V call is TRBV6-5, the J call TRBJ2-3, with 8 bases that match TRBD2. The CDR3 consists of 16 residues. The ends lost 0 bases at V and 2 bases at J; junction bases unmatched: 4. Germline V gene data show CDR1 as MNHEY and CDR2 as SVGAGI.

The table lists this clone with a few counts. The CDR3 DNA is TGTGCCAGCAGGCGTCGGAGCACAGATACGCAGTATTTT. Protein sequence: CASRRRSTDTQYF. The gene calls are TRBV6-5 and TRBJ2-3; D gene ambiguous. The CDR3 covers 13 residues. Germline V gives CDR1 MNHEY, CDR2 SVGAGI. V lost 6 bases to trimming and J lost 0 bases, with 7 bases between them.

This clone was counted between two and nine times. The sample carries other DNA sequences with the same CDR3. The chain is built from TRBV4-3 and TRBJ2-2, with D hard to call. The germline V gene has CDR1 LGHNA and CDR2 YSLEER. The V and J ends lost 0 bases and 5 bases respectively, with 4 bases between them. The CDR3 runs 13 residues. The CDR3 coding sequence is TGCGCCAGCAGCCAAGAACTGACCGGGGAGCTGTTTTTT. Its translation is CASSQELTGELFF.

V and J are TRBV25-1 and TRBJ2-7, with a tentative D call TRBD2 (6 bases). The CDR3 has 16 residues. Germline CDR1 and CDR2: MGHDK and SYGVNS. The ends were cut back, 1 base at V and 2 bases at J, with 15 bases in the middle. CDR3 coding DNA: TGTGCCAGCAGTGAATGGGGTAAGGGAGGAACCTACGAGCAGTACTTC. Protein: CASSEWGKGGTYEQYF.

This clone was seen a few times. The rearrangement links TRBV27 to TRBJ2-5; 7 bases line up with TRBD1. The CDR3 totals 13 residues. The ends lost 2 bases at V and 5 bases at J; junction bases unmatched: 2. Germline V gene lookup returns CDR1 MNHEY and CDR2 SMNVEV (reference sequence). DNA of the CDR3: TGTGCCAGCAGTTTACCAGGGGGTGAGACCCAGTACTTC. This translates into CASSLPGGETQYF.

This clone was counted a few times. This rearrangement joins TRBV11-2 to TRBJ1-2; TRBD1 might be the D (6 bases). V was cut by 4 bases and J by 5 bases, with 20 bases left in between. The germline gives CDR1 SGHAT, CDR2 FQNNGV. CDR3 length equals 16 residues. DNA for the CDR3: TGTGCCAGCAGCTCATTAGACAGGACCCGAGGGTATGGCTACACCTTC. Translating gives CASSSLDRTRGYGYTF.